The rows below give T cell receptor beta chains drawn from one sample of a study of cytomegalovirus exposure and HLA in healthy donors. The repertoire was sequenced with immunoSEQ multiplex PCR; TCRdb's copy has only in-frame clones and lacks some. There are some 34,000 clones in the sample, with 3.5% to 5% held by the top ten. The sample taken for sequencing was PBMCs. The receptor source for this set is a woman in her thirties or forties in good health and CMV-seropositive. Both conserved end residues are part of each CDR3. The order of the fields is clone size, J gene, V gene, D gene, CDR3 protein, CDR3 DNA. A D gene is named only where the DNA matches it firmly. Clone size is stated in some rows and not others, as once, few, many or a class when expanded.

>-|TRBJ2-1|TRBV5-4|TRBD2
CASRYSGNEQFF
TGTGCCAGCAGATATAGCGGGAATGAGCAGTTCTTC
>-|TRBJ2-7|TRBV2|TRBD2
CASSNSGRTYEQYF
TGTGCCAGCAGTAATAGCGGGAGGACCTACGAGCAGTACTTC
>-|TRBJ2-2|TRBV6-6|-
CATKPGGQSTGELFF
TGTGCCACCAAACCCGGGGGTCAGAGCACCGGGGAGCTGTTTTTT
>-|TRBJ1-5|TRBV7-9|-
CASSFGGQPQHF
TGTGCCAGCAGCTTTGGCGGCCAGCCCCAGCATTTT
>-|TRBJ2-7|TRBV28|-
CASRSTRLYEQYF
TGTGCCAGCAGGTCAACTAGACTCTACGAGCAGTACTTC
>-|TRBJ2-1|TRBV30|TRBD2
CAWTLGLAGHNEQFF
TGTGCCTGGACCCTAGGACTAGCGGGTCACAATGAGCAGTTCTTC
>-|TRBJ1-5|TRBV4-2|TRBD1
CASSQEGTGGFQPQHF
TGTGCCAGCAGCCAAGAGGGGACAGGGGGCTTTCAGCCCCAGCATTTT
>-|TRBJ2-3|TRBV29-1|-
CSAGTSAGIDTQYF
TGCAGCGCCGGAACGTCGGCGGGAATAGATACGCAGTATTTT
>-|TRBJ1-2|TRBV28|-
CASRSYSGYTF
TGTGCCAGCAGATCCTATTCCGGCTACACCTTC
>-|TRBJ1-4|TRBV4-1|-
CASSPITTNEKLFF
TGCGCCAGCAGTCCTATCACAACTAATGAAAAACTGTTTTTT
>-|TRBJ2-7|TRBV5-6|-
CASSLLTGGAQQYF
TGTGCCAGCAGCTTGTTGACAGGCGGCGCTCAGCAGTACTTC
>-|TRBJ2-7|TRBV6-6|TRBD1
CASNRQGVEQYF
TGTGCCAGCAACAGACAGGGTGTCGAGCAGTACTTC
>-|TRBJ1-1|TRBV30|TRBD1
CAWRLNRGTGEAFF
TGTGCCTGGAGGTTAAACAGGGGGACGGGTGAAGCTTTCTTT
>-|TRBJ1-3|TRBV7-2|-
CASSLGDSRTGNTIYF
TGTGCCAGCAGCTTAGGAGACAGCCGAACTGGAAACACCATATATTTT
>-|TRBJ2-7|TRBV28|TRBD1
CASSPWTGGDYEQYF
TGCGCCAGCAGTCCGTGGACAGGGGGGGACTACGAGCAGTACTTC
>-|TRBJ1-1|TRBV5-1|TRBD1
CASSSQGRWDTEAFF
TGCGCCAGCAGCTCACAGGGGCGGTGGGACACTGAAGCTTTCTTT
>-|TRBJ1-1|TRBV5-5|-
CASSPHYNTEAFF
TGTGCCAGCAGCCCACATTATAACACTGAAGCTTTCTTT
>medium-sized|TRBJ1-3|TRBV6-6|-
CASSLNRASGNTIYF
TGTGCCAGCAGCCTTAACAGAGCCTCTGGAAACACCATATATTTT
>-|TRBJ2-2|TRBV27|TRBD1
CASSFLGQLNTGELFF
TGTGCCAGCAGTTTCCTGGGACAGCTGAACACCGGGGAGCTGTTTTTT
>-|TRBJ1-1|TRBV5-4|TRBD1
CASSPRGQDTEAFF
TGTGCCAGCAGCCCCAGGGGGCAAGACACTGAAGCTTTCTTT
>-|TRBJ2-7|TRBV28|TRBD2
CASIRSGDIYEQYF
TGTGCCAGCATTAGAAGCGGGGATATCTACGAGCAGTACTTC
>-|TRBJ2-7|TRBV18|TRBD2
CASSSSGHSYEQYF
TGTGCCAGCTCAAGTAGCGGGCATTCCTACGAGCAGTACTTC
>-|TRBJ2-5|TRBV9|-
CASSVRGSLGETQYF
TGTGCCAGCAGCGTAAGGGGAAGTTTAGGAGAGACCCAGTACTTC
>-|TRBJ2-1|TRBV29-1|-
CSVDLAPSSYNEQFF
TGCAGCGTTGATCTTGCCCCGAGCTCCTACAATGAGCAGTTCTTC
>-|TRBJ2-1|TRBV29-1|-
CSAGSGVYNEQFF
TGCAGCGCCGGATCGGGAGTCTATAATGAGCAGTTCTTC
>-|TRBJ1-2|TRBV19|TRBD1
CASSIALQGWPNYGYTF
TGTGCCAGTAGTATAGCCTTACAGGGGTGGCCTAACTATGGCTACACCTTC
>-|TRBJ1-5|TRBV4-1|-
CASSPPGGLNQPQHF
TGCGCCAGCAGCCCCCCGGGGGGCCTCAATCAGCCCCAGCATTTT
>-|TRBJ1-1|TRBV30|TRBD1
CAYDRGYTEAFF
TGTGCCTACGACAGGGGATACACTGAAGCTTTCTTT
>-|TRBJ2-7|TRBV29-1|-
CSATQLGDITGYEQYF
TGCAGCGCTACCCAACTCGGGGACATAACAGGTTACGAGCAGTACTTC
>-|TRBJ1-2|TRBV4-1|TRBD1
CASSQRQGATGGYTF
TGCGCCAGCAGCCAAAGACAGGGGGCAACGGGGGGCTACACCTTC
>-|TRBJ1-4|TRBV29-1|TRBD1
CSVQGAPGEKLFF
TGCAGCGTGCAGGGGGCGCCGGGTGAAAAACTGTTTTTT
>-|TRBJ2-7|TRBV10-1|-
CASSEPVGTGNSVVYEQYF
TGCGCCAGCAGTGAGCCAGTCGGAACAGGGAATTCGGTAGTCTACGAGCAGTACTTC
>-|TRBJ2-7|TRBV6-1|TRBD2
CASSEPSGTYEQYF
TGTGCCAGCAGTGAACCTAGCGGGACCTACGAGCAGTACTTC
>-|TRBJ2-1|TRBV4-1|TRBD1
CASSPRTGLYNEQFF
TGCGCCAGCAGCCCTCGGACAGGTTTGTACAATGAGCAGTTCTTC
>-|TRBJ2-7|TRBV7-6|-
CASSPPGSYEQYF
TGTGCCAGCAGCCCGCCGGGATCCTACGAGCAGTACTTC
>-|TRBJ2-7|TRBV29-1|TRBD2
CSVEIAGGSYEQYF
TGCAGCGTTGAGATTGCGGGAGGCTCCTACGAGCAGTACTTC
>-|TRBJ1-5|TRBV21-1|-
CASSIEPENSNQPQHF
TGTGCCAGCAGCATTGAACCCGAGAATAGCAATCAGCCCCAGCATTTT
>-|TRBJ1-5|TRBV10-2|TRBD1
CASSLTGGNQPQHF
TGCGCCAGCAGTTTGACAGGGGGCAATCAGCCCCAGCATTTT
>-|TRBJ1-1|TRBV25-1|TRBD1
CASSEWDREAFF
TGTGCCAGCAGTGAATGGGACAGGGAAGCTTTCTTT
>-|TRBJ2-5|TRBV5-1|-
CASSLRGGEETQYF
TGCGCCAGCAGCTTGCGGGGAGGAGAAGAGACCCAGTACTTC
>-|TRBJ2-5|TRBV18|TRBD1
CASSPGQGEETQYF
TGTGCCAGCTCACCGGGACAGGGTGAAGAGACCCAGTACTTC
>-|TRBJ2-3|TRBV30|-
CAWSEQDTQYF
TGTGCCTGGAGTGAACAAGATACGCAGTATTTT
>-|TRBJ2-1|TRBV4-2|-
CASSQDAGRGLNEQFF
TGTGCCAGCAGCCAAGATGCCGGGAGAGGGTTGAATGAGCAGTTCTTC
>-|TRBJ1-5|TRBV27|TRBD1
CASSRVGTGRNQPQHF
TGTGCCAGCAGTCGAGTCGGGACAGGGAGGAATCAGCCCCAGCATTTT
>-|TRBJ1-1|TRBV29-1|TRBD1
CSASGTQGTEAFF
TGCAGCGCCAGTGGGACACAGGGGACTGAAGCTTTCTTT
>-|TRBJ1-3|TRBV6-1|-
CASGRTGLGNTIYF
TGTGCCAGCGGAAGAACAGGGCTTGGAAACACCATATATTTT
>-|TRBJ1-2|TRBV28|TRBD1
CASSLPGQLLYGYTF
TGTGCCAGCAGTTTACCGGGACAGCTTCTTTATGGCTACACCTTC
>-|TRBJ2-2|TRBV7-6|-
CASSASAGAANTGELFF
TGTGCCAGCAGCGCTTCAGCAGGGGCGGCCAACACCGGGGAGCTGTTTTTT
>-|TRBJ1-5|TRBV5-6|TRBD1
CASSLGGGAGQPQHF
TGTGCCAGCAGCTTAGGAGGGGGCGCCGGTCAGCCCCAGCATTTT
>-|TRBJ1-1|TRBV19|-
CASTPPPSNRVGTEAFF
TGTGCCAGTACCCCCCCTCCCTCCAACAGGGTCGGGACTGAAGCTTTCTTT
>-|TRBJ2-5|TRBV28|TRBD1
CASSWADRTWWEQYF
TGTGCCAGCTCCTGGGCGGACAGGACTTGGTGGGAGCAGTACTTC
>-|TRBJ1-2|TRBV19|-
CASSIGVRQLNYGYTF
TGTGCCAGTAGTATAGGTGTCCGACAGTTGAACTATGGCTACACCTTC
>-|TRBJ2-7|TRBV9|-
CASSVDHRTASVYEQYF
TGTGCCAGCAGCGTAGACCACCGGACTGCGTCTGTCTACGAGCAGTACTTC
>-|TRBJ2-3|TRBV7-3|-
CASPPAGDTDTQYF
TGTGCCTCACCCCCGGCGGGCGACACAGATACGCAGTATTTT
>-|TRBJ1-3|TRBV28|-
CASSLPSGGNTIYF
TGTGCCAGCAGTCTCCCGTCGGGGGGAAACACCATATATTTT